The clone carrying this T cell receptor beta chain has just a few counts. Its specificity is unknown. Losses at the gene ends were 3 bases for V and 6 bases for J; bases not matched to a gene: 11. The CDR3 is 16 amino acids. CDR1 and CDR2 (germline): SGHDT, YYEEEE. TCRdb reprocessed the 5' RACE reads with MiXCR, giving one entry per CDR3 protein. The table lists fewer than 500,000 distinct CDR3 sequences, less than 25% of them singletons. This record belongs to a study of identical twins. Study results and caveats: Insertions were reduced in abundant cord blood beta clonotypes but not in memory repertoires.

The same sample was also used in a study of T cells expressing NK-cell markers. That investigation notes: Just one sequenced donor of eight was HCMV-seronegative, while seven were seropositive. A range of about 1.0-7.0% of CD8+ T cells consisted of dominant NKG2C+ clonotypes in roughly 6 donors.

The sequence was obtained from a woman aged 18-29 years in good health. The V call is TRBV5-6, the J call TRBJ1-5; 8 nucleotides align to TRBD1. Sequencing was done on a sample of CD4+ T cells sorted from blood. CDR3 coding DNA: TGTGCCAGCAGCTATGGGGGGACAGGTTTTGCTCAGCCCCAGCATTTT. It specifies CASSYGGTGFAQPQHF.